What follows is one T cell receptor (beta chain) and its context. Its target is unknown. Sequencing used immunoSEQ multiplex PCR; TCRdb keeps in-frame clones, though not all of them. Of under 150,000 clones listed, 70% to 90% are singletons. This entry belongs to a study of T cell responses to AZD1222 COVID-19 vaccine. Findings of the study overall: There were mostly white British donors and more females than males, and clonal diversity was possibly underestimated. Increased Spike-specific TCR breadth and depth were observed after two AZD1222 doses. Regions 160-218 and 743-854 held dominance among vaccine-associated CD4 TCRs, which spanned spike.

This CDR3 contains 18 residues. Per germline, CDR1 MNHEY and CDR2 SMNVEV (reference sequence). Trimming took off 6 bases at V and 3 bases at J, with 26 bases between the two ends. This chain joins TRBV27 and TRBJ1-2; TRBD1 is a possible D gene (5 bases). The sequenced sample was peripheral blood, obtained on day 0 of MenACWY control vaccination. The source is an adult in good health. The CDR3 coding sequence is TGTGCCAGCAGCCCCCCTCCCCGAACGGGACGTATTGACTATGGCTACACCTTC. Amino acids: CASSPPPRTGRIDYGYTF.